This T cell receptor (beta chain) was captured in a study of cytomegalovirus exposure and HLA in healthy donors. PCR was performed using 60 Vbeta and 13 Jbeta primers. TCRdb's copy holds only in-frame clones and misses some; the assay was immunoSEQ multiplex PCR. The data contain roughly 100,000 clones, about 80% of them singletons. The germline V and J ends were trimmed by 3 bases and 6 bases, with 17 bases remaining between them. CDR3 length: 15 amino acids. Germline CDR1 SGHTA, CDR2 FQGTGA. The receptor's source is a man aged 25 to 40 in good health and CMV-seronegative. Source material: PBMCs. The chain couples TRBV7-3 to TRBJ1-1, with D possibly TRBD1 on 5 matching bases. CDR3 loop: CASSFLGGSGAEAFF. As DNA, the CDR3 is TGTGCCAGCAGCTTTCTTGGGGGATCGGGGGCTGAAGCTTTCTTT.